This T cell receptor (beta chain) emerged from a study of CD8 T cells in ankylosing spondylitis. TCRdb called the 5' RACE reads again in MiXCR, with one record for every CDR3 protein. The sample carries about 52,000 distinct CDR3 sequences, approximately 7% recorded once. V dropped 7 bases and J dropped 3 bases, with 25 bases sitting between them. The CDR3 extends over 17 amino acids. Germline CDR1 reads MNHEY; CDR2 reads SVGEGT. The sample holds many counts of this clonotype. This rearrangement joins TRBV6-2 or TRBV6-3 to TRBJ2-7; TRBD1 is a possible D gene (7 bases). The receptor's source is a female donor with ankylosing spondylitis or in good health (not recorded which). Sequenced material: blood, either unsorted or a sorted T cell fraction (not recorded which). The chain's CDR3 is CASNSRWSAGGRYEQYF. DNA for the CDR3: TGTGCCAGCAATTCAAGGTGGTCGGCAGGGGGGCGCTACGAGCAGTACTTC.